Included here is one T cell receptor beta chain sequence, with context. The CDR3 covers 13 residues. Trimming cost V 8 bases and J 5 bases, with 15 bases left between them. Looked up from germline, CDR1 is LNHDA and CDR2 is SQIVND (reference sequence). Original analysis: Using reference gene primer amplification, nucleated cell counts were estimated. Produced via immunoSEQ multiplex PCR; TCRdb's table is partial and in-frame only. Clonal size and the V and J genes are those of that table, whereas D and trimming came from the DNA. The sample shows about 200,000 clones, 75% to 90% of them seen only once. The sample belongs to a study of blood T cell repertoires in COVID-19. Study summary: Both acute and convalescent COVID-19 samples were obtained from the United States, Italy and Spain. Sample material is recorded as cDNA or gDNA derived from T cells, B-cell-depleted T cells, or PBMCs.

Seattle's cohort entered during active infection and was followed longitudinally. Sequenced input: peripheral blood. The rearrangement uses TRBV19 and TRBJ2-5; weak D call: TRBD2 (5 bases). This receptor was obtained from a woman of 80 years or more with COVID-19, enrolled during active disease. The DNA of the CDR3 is TGTGCCAGTCGTCGAGGGCAATGGGAGACCCAGTACTTC. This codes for CASRRGQWETQYF.